These 7 T cell receptor beta chains were all obtained from the same sample, sequenced in a study of shared clonotypes between healthy human individuals. Terminally differentiated effector memory CD45RA+ cells were left out of the naive CD8 fraction, which was CD45RO-negative and positively selected for CCR7. Assay used: immunoSEQ multiplex PCR; TCRdb lists only in-frame clones, some missing. This sample yields about 680,000 clones, of which about 92% are seen a single time; approximately 24% belongs to the top ten. The sequenced sample consisted of naive CD8+ T cells sorted from blood. The receptors stem from a man under 40 in good health.

This sequence joins TRBV5-1 and TRBJ2-1; D is ambiguous. CDR3 size: 15 residues. Germline-derived CDR1 and CDR2 are SGHRS and YFSETQ. Trimming cost V 2 bases and J 1 base, with 10 bases left between them. The CDR3 sequence: CASSFGTDSYNEQFF. DNA for the CDR3: TGCGCCAGCAGCTTTGGTACGGATTCCTACAATGAGCAGTTCTTC.

This clone has only one observation. Additional DNA sequences in this sample encode the identical CDR3. The chain couples TRBV6-5 to TRBJ2-7; TRBD2 matches 8 bases. The V gene end was trimmed by 2 bases and the J gene end by 4 bases; junction bases not matched to a gene: 7. This CDR3 has 15 residues. The V gene's germline CDR1 is MNHEY and CDR2 SVGAGI. DNA of the CDR3: TGTGCCAGCAGTTACGGGGCGGGAGGAACGTACGAGCAGTACTTC. Translated: CASSYGAGGTYEQYF.

The chain is built from TRBV7-2 and TRBJ2-3; 11 bases align to TRBD2. V lost 2 bases, J lost 2 bases, and 3 bases stayed unmatched. The CDR3 is 16 amino acids. The germline gives CDR1 SGHTA, CDR2 FQGNSA. The CDR3 bases are TGTGCCAGCAGCTTAATAGCGGGAGGGCCCACAGATACGCAGTATTTT. Amino acids: CASSLIAGGPTDTQYF.

The V call is TRBV9, the J call TRBJ1-1; TRBD1 might be the D (6 bases). V shed 0 bases and J shed 0 bases, with 18 bases lying between them. The V gene's germline CDR1 is SGDLS and CDR2 YYNGEE. The CDR3 is made up of 18 amino acids. Here the CDR3 reads CASSVAGGGPGVNTEAFF. CDR3 coding DNA: TGTGCCAGCAGCGTAGCTGGTGGGGGGCCCGGGGTGAACACTGAAGCTTTCTTT.

The chain employs TRBV29-1 and TRBJ2-5, with D perhaps matching TRBD1 or TRBD2 (6 bases each). This CDR3 is built from 12 residues. Trimming left V 5 bases short and J 2 bases short, with 9 bases between. Germline values: CDR1 SQVTM, CDR2 ANQGSEA. CDR3 coding DNA: TGCAGCGTTACGGGGGCACAAGAGACCCAGTACTTC. This encodes CSVTGAQETQYF.

V usage is TRBV9 and J usage is TRBJ1-4; D is uncertain. There are 15 residues in the CDR3. Germline V lookup: CDR1 SGDLS, CDR2 YYNGEE. Trimming pared 1 base from V and 0 bases from J, leaving 7 bases between. The CDR3 DNA is TGTGCCAGCAGCGTAACGTCTGCAACTAATGAAAAACTGTTTTTT. Translation: CASSVTSATNEKLFF.

The chain joins TRBV4-1 to TRBJ2-7, with unresolved D. Germline V gene lookup returns CDR1 MGHRA and CDR2 YSYEKL. Trimming removed 1 base at V and 4 bases at J, with 14 bases between. The CDR3 contains 15 residues. The CDR3 bases are TGCGCCAGCAGCCAAGCCCCCACTATTGGGTACGAGCAGTACTTC. Translating gives CASSQAPTIGYEQYF.